Listed here are 9 T cell receptor beta chains from one sample, sequenced in a study of OX40 agonist ivuxolimab in advanced cancers. Generated by immunoSEQ multiplex PCR, the TCRdb table keeps only in-frame clones and is missing some. The sample contains 64,000 or so clones, about 83% of which appear only once. This material consisted of CD4+ or CD8+ T cells sorted from blood, taken in a trial of the OX40 agonist ivuxolimab. The origin of the receptors is an adult with an advanced solid tumor such as melanoma, head and neck, liver or kidney cancer.

The J gene is TRBJ2-3, the V gene TRBV14; D unresolved. CDR3 length: 16 residues. CDR1 and CDR2 from the germline V gene are SGHDN and FVKESK. Trimming pared 0 bases from V and 1 base from J, leaving 11 bases between. CDR3 amino acids: CASSQDQAAGTDTQYF. The CDR3 DNA reads as TGTGCCAGCAGCCAAGATCAGGCGGCGGGCACAGATACGCAGTATTTT.

V and J are TRBV6-7 and TRBJ2-5; D might be TRBD2 (7 bases). TRBV6-7 is marked as an open reading frame, function uncertain. This CDR3 region has 15 residues. V lost 7 bases and J 2 bases, leaving 17 bases between the germline ends. CDR3 region: CASTRRGGAQETQYF. CDR3 nucleotide sequence: TGTGCCAGCACCCGCCGAGGGGGGGCACAAGAGACCCAGTACTTC.

The chain joins TRBV15 to TRBJ1-2; D is unresolved. CDR3 size: 14 residues. The ends were cut back, 0 bases at V and 5 bases at J, with 10 bases in the middle. Germline CDR1 is LNHNV and CDR2 is YYDKDF (reference sequence). The CDR3 DNA reads as TGTGCCACCAGCAGAGATGCCATCTTATATGGCTACACCTTC. It yields the protein CATSRDAILYGYTF.

This clone was detected a few times. The genes are TRBV29-1 and TRBJ1-1; no reliable D call. Trimming took off 5 bases at V and 5 bases at J, with 6 bases between the two ends. CDR1 is SQVTM, CDR2 ANQGSEA, per germline. The CDR3 sequence is 10 residues long. The CDR3 sequence is CSVFGTEAFF. In DNA form, the CDR3 reads TGCAGCGTTTTTGGGACTGAAGCTTTCTTT.

The chain joins TRBV2 to TRBJ1-1, with unresolved D. V lost 4 bases and J lost 1, with 10 bases in between. The CDR3 runs 14 residues. Germline CDR1 and CDR2: SNHLY and FYNNEI. CDR3 nucleotide sequence: TGTGCCAGCAGTGTGAAGGACGGGAACACTGAAGCTTTCTTT. As protein: CASSVKDGNTEAFF.

This clone was detected only a few times. The chain links TRBV20-1 to TRBJ1-1, with D possibly TRBD1 on 6 matching bases. This CDR3 has 10 amino acids. Germline values: CDR1 DFQATT, CDR2 SNEGSKA (reference sequence). The CDR3 coding sequence is TGCTCGGGACAGAACACTGAAGCTTTCTTT. It codes for CSGQNTEAFF.

A note on this clone: Different DNA sequences within this sample yield the same CDR3. V is TRBV11-2 and J is TRBJ1-1, with D possibly matching TRBD1 (6 bases). The CDR3 spans 13 residues. Looked up from germline, CDR1 is SGHAT and CDR2 is FQNNGV. V lost 5 bases, J lost 1 base, and 8 bases lay in between. The chain's CDR3 is CASSPGQNTEAFF. CDR3 coding DNA: TGTGCCAGCAGCCCGGGACAGAACACTGAAGCTTTCTTT.

V is TRBV30 and J is TRBJ1-6; D call uncertain. The V end was cut by 3 bases, the J end by 2 bases, with 8 bases between. The germline V gene encodes CDR1 GTSNPN and CDR2 SVGIG (reference sequence). The length of the CDR3 is 14 residues. CDR3 loop: CAWSQWTYNSPLHF. The CDR3, as DNA: TGTGCCTGGAGCCAATGGACCTATAATTCACCCCTCCACTTT.

The sample holds a few counts of this clone. This sequence joins TRBV10-1 and TRBJ1-1, with 8 bases fitting TRBD1. J was trimmed by 6 bases and V by 3 bases; bases with no gene match: 3. Germline CDR1 and CDR2: WNHNN and SYGVQD (reference sequence). This CDR3 comprises 13 residues. The CDR3 DNA is TGCGCCAGCAGTGATGACAGGGGCCCTGAAGCTTTCTTT. It translates to CASSDDRGPEAFF.